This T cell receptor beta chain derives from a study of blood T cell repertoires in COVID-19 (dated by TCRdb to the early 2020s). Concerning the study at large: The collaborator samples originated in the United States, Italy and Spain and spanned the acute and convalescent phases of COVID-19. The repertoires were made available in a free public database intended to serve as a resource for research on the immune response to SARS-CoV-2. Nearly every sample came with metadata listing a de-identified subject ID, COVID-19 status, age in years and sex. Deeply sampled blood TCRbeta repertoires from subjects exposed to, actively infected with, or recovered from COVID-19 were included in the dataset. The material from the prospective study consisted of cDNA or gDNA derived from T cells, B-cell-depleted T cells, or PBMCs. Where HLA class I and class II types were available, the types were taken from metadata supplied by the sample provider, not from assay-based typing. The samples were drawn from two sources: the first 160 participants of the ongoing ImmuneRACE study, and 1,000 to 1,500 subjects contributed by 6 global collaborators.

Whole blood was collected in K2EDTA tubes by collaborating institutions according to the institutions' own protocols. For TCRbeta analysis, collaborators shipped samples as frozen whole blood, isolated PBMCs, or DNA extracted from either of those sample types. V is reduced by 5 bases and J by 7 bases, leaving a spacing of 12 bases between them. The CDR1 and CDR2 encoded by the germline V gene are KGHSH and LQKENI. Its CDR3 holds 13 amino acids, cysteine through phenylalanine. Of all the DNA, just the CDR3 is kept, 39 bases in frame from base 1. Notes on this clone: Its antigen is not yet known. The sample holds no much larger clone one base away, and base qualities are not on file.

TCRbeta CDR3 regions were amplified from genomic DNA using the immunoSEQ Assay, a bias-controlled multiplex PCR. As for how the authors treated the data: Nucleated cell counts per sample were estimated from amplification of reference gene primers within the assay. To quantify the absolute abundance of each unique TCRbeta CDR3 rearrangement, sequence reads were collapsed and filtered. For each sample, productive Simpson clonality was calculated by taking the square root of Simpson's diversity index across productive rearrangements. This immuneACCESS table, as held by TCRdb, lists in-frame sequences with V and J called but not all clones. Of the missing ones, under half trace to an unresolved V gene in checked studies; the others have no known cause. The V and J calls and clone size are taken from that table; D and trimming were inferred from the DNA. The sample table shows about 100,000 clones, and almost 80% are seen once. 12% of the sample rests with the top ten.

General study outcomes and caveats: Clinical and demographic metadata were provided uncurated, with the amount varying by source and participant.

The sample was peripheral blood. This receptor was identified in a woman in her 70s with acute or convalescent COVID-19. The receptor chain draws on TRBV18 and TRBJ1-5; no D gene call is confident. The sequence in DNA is TGTGCCAGCTCAATGGGAGTCGAGCAGCCCCAGCATTTT. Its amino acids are CASSMGVEQPQHF.